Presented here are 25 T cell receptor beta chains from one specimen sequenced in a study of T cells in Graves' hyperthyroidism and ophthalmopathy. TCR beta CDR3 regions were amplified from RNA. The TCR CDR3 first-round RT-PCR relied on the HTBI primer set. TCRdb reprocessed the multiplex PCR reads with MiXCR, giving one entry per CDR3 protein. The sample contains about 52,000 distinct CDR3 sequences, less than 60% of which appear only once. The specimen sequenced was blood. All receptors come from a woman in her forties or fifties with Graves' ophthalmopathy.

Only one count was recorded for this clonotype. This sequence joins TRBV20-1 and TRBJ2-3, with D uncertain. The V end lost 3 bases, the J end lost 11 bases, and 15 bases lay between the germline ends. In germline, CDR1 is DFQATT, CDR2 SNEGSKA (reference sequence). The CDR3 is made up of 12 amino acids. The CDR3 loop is CSASVAENEQYF. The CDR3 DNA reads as TGCAGTGCTAGTGTCGCGGAGAATGAGCAGTATTTT.

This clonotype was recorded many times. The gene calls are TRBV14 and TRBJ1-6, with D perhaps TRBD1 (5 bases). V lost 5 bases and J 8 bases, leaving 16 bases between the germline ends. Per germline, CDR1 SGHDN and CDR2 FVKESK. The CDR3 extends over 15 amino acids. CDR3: CASSINQGGYSPLHF. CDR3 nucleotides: TGTGCCAGCAGCATTAACCAGGGAGGCTATTCACCCCTCCACTTT.

CDR3 region: CASSQGGFEKLFF. CDR3 DNA: TGTGCCAGCAGCCAAGGCGGCTTTGAAAAACTGTTTTTT. V is TRBV9 and J is TRBJ1-4; no definite D call. The V and J ends lost 4 bases and 7 bases respectively, with 11 bases between them. The CDR3 is 13 amino acids. Per germline, CDR1 SGDLS and CDR2 YYNGEE.

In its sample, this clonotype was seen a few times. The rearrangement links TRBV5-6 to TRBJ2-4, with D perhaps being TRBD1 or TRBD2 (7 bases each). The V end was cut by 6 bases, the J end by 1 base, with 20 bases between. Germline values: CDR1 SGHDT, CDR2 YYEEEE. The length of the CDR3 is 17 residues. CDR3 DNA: TGTGCCAGCACCGTTCAGGGGGGGGGTATCGCCAAAAACATTCAGTACTTC. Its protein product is CASTVQGGGIAKNIQYF.

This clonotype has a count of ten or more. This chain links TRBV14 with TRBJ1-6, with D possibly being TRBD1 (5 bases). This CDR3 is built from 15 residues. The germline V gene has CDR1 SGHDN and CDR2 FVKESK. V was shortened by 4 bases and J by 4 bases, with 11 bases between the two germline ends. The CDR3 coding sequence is TGTGCCAGCAGCCCGTCGGCAGGGTATAATTCACCCCTCCACTTT. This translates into CASSPSAGYNSPLHF.

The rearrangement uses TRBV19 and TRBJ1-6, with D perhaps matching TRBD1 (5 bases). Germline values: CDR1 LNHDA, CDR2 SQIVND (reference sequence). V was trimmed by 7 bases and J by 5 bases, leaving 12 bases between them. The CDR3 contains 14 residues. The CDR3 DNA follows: TGTGCCAGTAATTGGGGCAGAGATAATTCACCCCTCCACTTT. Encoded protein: CASNWGRDNSPLHF.

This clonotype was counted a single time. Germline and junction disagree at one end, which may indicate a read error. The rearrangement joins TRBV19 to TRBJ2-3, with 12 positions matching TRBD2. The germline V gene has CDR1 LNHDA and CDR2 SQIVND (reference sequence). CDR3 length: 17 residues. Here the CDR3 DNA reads TGTGGCAGTAGCACCCGACTAGCGGGGGAGATCACAGATACGCAGTATTTT. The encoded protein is CGSSTRLAGEITDTQYF.

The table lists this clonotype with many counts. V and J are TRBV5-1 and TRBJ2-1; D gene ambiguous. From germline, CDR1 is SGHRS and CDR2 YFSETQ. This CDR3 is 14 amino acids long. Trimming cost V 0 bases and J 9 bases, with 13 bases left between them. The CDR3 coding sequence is TGCGCCAGCAGCTTGGAACTGGGTTCGAGTGAGCAGTTCTTC. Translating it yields CASSLELGSSEQFF. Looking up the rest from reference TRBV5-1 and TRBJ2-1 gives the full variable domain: KAGVTQTPRYLIKTRGQQVTLSCSPISGHRSVSWYQQTPGQGLQFLFEYFSETQRNKGNFPGRFSGRQFSNSRSEMNVSTLELGDSALYLCASSLELGSSEQFFGPGTRLTVL.

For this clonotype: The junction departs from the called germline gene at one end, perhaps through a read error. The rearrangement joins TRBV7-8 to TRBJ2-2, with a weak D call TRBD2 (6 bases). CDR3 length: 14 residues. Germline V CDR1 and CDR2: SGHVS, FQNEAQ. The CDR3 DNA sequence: TGTGCCAGCACCCAAACCGGAGGGGCGGCGGAGCTATTTTTT. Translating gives CASTQTGGAAELFF.

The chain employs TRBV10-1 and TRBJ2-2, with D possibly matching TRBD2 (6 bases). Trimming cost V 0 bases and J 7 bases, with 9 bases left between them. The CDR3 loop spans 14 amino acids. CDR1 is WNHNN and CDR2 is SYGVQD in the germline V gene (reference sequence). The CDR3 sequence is CASSESVTSGELFF. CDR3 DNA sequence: TGCGCCAGCAGTGAGTCGGTGACTAGCGGGGAGCTGTTTTTT.

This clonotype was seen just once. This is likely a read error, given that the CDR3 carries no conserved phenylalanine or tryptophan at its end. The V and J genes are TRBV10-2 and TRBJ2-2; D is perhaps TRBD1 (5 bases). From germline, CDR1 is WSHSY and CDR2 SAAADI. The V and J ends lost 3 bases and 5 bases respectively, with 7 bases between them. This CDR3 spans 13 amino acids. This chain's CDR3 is CASSDRETGELFS. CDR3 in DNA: TGCGCCAGCAGTGACAGGGAAACCGGGGAGCTGTTTTCT.

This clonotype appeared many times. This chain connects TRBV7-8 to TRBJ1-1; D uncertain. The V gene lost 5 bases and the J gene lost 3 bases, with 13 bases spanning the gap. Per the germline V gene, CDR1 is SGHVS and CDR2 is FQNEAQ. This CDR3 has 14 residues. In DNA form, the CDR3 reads TGTGCCAGCAGCCCTACCGGGGAAGACACTGAAGCTTTCTTT. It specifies CASSPTGEDTEAFF.

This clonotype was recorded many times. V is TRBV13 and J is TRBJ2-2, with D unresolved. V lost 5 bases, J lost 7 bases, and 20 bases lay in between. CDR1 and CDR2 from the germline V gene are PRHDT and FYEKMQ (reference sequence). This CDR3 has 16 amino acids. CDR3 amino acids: CASSHLPGSTNGELFF. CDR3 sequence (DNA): TGTGCCAGCAGCCACCTCCCAGGCTCGACCAACGGGGAGCTGTTTTTT.

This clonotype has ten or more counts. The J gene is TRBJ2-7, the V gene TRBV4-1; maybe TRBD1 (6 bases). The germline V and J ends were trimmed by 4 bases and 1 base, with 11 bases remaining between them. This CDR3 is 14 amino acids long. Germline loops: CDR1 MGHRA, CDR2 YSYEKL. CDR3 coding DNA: TGCGCCAGCAGCCGGGGACAAGAATCCTACGAGCAGTACTTC. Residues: CASSRGQESYEQYF.

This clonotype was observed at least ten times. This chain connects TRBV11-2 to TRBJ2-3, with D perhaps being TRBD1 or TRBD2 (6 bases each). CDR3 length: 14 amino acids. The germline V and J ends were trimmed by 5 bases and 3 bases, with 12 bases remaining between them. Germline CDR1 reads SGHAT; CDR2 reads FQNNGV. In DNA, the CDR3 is TGTGCCAGCAGCAGGGGGACTGGGACAGATACGCAGTATTTT. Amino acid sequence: CASSRGTGTDTQYF. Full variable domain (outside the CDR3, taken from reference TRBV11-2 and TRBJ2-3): EAGVAQSPRYKIIEKRQSVAFWCNPISGHATLYWYQQILGQGPKLLIQFQNNGVVDDSQLPKDRFSAERLKGVDSTLKIQPAKLEDSAVYLCASSRGTGTDTQYFGPGTRLTVL.

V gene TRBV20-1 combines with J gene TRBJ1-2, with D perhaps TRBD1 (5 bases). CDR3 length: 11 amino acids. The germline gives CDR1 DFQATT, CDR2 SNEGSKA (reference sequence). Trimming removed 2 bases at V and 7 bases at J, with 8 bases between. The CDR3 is CSARTRGGYTF. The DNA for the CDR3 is TGCAGTGCTAGAACGAGGGGTGGCTACACCTTC.

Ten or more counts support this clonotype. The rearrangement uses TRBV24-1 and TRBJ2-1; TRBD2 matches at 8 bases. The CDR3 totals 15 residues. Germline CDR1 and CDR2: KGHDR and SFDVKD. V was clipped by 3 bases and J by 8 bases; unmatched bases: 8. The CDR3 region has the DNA TGTGCCACCAGTGATCTGACTAGCGACTTTGATGAGCAGTTCTTC. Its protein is CATSDLTSDFDEQFF.

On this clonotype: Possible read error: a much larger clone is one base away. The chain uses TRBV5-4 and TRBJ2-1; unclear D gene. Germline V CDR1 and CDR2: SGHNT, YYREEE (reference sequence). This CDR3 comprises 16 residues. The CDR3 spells CASSLDPSVGNNGQFF. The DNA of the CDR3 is TGTGCCAGCAGCTTGGACCCTAGTGTGGGAAACAATGGGCAGTTCTTC.

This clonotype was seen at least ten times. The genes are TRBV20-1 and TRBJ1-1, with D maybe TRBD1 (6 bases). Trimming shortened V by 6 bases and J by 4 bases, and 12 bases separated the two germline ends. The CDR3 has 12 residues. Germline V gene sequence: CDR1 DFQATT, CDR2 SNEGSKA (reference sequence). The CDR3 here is CSANRVGTEAFF. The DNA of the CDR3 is TGCAGTGCCAACAGGGTCGGCACTGAAGCTTTCTTT.

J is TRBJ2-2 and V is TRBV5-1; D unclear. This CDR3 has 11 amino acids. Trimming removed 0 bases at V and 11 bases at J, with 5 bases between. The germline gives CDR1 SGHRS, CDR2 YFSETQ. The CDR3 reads CASSLGIELFF. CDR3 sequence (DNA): TGCGCCAGCAGCTTGGGAATCGAGCTGTTTTTT. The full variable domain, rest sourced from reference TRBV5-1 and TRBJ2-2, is KAGVTQTPRYLIKTRGQQVTLSCSPISGHRSVSWYQQTPGQGLQFLFEYFSETQRNKGNFPGRFSGRQFSNSRSEMNVSTLELGDSALYLCASSLGIELFFGEGSRLTVL.

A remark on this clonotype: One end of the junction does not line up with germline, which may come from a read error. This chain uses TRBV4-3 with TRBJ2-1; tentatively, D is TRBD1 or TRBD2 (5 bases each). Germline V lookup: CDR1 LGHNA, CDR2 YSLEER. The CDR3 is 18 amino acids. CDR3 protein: CASSPNPNPGTSLNEQCF. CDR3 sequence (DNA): TGCGCCAGCAGCCCAAACCCCAACCCGGGGACGAGCTTAAATGAGCAGTGCTTC.

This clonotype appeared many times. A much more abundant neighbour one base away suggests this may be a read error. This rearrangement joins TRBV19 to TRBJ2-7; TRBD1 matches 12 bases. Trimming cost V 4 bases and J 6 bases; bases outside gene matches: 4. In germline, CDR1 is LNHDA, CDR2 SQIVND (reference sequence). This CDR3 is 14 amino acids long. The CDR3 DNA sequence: TGTGCCAGTAGTACCGGGACAGGGGGCGCCGAGCAGTACTTC. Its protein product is CASSTGTGGAEQYF.

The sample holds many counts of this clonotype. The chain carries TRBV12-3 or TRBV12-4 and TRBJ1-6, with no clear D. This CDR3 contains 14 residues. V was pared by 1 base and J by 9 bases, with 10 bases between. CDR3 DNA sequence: TGTGCCAGCAGTTTAGTGGGTGGAAGTTCACCCCTCCACTTT. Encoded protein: CASSLVGGSSPLHF.

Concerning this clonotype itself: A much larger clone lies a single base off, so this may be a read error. In DNA form, the CDR3 reads TGTGCCAGCAGTGAAGGTTCGTGGCAGGGCACCGGGGGGCTGTTTTTT. This encodes CASSEGSWQGTGGLFF. The chain couples TRBV6-5 to TRBJ2-2, with D perhaps matching TRBD2 (6 bases). The germline gives CDR1 MNHEY, CDR2 SVGAGI. The CDR3 spans 16 residues.

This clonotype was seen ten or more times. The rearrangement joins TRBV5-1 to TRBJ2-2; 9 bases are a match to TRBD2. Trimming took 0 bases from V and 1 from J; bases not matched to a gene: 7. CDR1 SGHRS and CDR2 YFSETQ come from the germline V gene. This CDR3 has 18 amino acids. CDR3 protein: CASSLEGSGSVNTGELFF. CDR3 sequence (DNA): TGCGCCAGCAGCTTGGAGGGTAGCGGGAGCGTGAACACCGGGGAGCTGTTTTTT.